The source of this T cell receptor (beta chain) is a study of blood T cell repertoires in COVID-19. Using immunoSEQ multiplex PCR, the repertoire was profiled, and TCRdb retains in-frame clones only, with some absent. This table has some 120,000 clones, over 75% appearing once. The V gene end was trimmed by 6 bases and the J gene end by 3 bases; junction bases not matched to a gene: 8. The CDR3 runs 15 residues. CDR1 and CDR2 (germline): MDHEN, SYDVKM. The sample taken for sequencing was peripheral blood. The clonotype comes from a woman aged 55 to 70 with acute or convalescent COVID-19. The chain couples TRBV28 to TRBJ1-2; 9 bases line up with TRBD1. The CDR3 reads CASSAGDRVDYGYTF. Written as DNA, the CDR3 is TGTGCCAGCAGCGCCGGGGACAGGGTCGACTATGGCTACACCTTC.